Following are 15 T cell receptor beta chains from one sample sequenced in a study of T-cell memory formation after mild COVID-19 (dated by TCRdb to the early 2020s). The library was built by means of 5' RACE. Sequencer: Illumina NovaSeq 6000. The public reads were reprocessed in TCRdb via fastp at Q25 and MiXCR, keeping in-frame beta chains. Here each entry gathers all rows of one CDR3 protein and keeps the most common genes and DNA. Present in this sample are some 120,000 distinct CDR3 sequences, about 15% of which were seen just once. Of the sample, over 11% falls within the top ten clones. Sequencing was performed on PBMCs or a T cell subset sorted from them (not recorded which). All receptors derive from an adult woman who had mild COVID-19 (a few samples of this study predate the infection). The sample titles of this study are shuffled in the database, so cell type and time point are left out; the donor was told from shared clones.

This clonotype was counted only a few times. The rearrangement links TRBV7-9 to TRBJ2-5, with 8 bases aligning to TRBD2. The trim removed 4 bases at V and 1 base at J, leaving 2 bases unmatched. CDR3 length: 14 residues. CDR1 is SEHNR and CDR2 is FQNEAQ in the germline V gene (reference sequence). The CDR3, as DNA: TGTGCCAGCAGCTCCGGGGGGGTCCAAGAGACCCAGTACTTC. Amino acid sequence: CASSSGGVQETQYF. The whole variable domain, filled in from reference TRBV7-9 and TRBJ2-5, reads DTGVSQNPRHKITKRGQNVTFRCDPISEHNRLYWYRQTLGQGPEFLTYFQNEAQLEKSRLLSDRFSAERPKGSFSTLEIQRTEQGDSAMYLCASSSGGVQETQYFGPGTRLLVL.

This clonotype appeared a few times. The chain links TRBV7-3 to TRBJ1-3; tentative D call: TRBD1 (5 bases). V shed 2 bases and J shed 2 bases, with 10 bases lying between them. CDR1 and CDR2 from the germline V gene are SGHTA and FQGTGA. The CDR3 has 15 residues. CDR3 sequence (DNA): TGTGCCAGCAGCTTAGGGGCGGGCCCTGGAAACACCATATATTTT. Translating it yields CASSLGAGPGNTIYF. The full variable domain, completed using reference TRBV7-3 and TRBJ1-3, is GAGVSQTPSNKVTEKGKYVELRCDPISGHTALYWYRQSLGQGPEFLIYFQGTGAADDSGLPNDRFFAVRPEGSVSTLKIQRTERGDSAVYLCASSLGAGPGNTIYFGEGSWLTVV.

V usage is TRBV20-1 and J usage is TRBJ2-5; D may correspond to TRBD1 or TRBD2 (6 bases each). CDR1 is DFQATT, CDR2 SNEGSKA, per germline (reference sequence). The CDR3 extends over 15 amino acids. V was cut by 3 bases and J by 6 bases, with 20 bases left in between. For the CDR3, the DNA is TGCAGTGCTAGCTTATCGGGGGCCGCTCGAAAGACCCAGTACTTC. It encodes CSASLSGAARKTQYF.

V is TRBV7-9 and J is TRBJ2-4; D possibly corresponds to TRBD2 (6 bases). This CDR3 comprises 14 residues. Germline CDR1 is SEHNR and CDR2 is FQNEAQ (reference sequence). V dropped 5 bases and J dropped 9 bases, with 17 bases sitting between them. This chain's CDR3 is CASSPPPGEPIQYF. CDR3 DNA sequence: TGTGCCAGCAGCCCACCACCGGGGGAACCCATTCAGTACTTC. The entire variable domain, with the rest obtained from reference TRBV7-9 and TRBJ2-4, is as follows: DTGVSQNPRHKITKRGQNVTFRCDPISEHNRLYWYRQTLGQGPEFLTYFQNEAQLEKSRLLSDRFSAERPKGSFSTLEIQRTEQGDSAMYLCASSPPPGEPIQYFGAGTRLSVL.

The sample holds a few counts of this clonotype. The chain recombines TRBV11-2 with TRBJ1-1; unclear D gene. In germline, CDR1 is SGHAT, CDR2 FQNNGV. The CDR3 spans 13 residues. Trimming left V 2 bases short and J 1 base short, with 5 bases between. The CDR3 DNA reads TGTGCCAGCAGCTTAAACGGGAACACTGAAGCTTTCTTT. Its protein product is CASSLNGNTEAFF.

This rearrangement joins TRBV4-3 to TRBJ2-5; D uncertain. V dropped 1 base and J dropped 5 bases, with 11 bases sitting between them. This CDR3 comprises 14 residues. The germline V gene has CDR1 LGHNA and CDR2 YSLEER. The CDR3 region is CASSQAAVGETQYF. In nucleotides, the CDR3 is TGCGCCAGCAGCCAAGCCGCCGTGGGCGAGACCCAGTACTTC.

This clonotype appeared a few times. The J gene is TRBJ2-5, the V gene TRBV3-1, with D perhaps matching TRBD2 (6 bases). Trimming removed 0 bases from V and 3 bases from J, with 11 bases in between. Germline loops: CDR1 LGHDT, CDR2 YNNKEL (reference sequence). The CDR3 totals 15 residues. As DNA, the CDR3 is TGTGCCAGCAGCCAAGATCCCGGGGAGGAAGAGACCCAGTACTTC. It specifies CASSQDPGEEETQYF.

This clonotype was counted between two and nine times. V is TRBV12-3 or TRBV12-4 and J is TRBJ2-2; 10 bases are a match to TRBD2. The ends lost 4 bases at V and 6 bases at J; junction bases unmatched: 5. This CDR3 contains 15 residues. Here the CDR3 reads CASSSLAGVPGELFF. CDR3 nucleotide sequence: TGTGCCAGCAGTTCGCTAGCGGGAGTCCCCGGGGAGCTGTTTTTT.

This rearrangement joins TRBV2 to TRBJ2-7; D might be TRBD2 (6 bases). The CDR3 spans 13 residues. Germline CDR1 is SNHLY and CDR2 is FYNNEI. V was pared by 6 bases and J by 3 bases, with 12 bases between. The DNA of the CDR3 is TGTGCCAGCAGCAGCATGGAGGGCTACGAGCAGTACTTC. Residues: CASSSMEGYEQYF.

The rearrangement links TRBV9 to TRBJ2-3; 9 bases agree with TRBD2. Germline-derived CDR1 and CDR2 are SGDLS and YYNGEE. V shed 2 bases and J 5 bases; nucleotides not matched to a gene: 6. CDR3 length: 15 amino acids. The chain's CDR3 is CASSVSSGGRDTQYF. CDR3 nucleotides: TGTGCCAGCAGCGTTTCCAGCGGGGGGAGAGATACGCAGTATTTT.

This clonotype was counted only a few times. The CDR3 DNA sequence: TGTGCCAGCAGCTTGGAAGAGAATGAGCAGTTCTTC. Translating it yields CASSLEENEQFF. This chain links TRBV5-5 with TRBJ2-1; D is undetermined. CDR3 length: 12 amino acids. Per the germline V gene, CDR1 is SGHKS and CDR2 is YYEKEE (reference sequence). V lost 0 bases and J 7 bases, leaving 5 bases between the germline ends.

CDR3 DNA: TGTGCCAGCAGTTTGGGACAGGGGCCCGGGGAGCTGTTTTTT. Translated: CASSLGQGPGELFF. The gene calls are TRBV6-5 and TRBJ2-2; 10 nucleotides line up with TRBD1. CDR1 MNHEY and CDR2 SVGAGI come from the germline V gene. The CDR3 consists of 14 residues. Trimming removed 4 bases from V and 6 bases from J; junction bases left unmatched: 2.

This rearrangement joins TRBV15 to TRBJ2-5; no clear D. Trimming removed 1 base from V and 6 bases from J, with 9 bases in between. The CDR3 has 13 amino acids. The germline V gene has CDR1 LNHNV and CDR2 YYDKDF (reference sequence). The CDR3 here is CATSRAKSKTQYF. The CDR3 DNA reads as TGTGCCACCAGCAGAGCGAAAAGTAAGACCCAGTACTTC.

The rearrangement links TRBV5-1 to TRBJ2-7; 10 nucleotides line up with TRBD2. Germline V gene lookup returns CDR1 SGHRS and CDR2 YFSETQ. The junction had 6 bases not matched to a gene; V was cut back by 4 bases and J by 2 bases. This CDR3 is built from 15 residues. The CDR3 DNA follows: TGCGCCAGCAGCAGATTAGCGGGGGGAGCCTACGAGCAGTACTTC. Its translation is CASSRLAGGAYEQYF. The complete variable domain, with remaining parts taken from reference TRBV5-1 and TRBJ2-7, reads KAGVTQTPRYLIKTRGQQVTLSCSPISGHRSVSWYQQTPGQGLQFLFEYFSETQRNKGNFPGRFSGRQFSNSRSEMNVSTLELGDSALYLCASSRLAGGAYEQYFGPGTRLTVT.

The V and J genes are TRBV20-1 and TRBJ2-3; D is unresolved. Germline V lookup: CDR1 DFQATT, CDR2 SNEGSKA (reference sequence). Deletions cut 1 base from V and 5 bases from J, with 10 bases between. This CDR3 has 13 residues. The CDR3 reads CSARGGRRDTQYF. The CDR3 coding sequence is TGCAGTGCTAGAGGCGGAAGGCGAGATACGCAGTATTTT.